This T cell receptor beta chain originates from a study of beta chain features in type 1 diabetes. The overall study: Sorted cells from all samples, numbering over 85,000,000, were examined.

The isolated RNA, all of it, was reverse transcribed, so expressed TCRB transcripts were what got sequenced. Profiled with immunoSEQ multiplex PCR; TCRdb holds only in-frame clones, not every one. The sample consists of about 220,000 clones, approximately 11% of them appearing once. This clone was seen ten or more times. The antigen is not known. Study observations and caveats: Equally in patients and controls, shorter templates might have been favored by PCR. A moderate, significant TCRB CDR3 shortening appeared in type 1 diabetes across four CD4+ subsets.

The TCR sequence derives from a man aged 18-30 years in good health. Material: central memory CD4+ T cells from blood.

The chain's CDR3 is CASSRGNPGQGSAIDTDTQYF. The CDR3 DNA sequence: TGCGCCAGCAGTCGAGGAAACCCCGGACAGGGGTCGGCGATCGACACAGATACGCAGTATTTT. V gene TRBV23-1 combines with J gene TRBJ2-3; 9 bases line up with TRBD1. TRBV23-1 is flagged as an ORF with uncertain function. Losses at the gene ends were 4 bases for V and 2 bases for J; bases not matched to a gene: 22. This CDR3 region has 21 residues.